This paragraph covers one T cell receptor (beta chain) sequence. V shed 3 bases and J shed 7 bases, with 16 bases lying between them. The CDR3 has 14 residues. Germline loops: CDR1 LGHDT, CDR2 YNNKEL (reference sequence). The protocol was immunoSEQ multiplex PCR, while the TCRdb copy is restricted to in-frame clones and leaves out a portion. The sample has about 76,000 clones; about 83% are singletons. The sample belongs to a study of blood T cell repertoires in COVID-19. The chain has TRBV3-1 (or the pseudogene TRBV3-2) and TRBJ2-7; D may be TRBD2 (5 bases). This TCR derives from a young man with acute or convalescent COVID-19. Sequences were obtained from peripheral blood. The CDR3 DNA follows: TGTGCCAGCAGCCAGATCCCCGGTTCGGGAGAGCAGTACTTC. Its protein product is CASSQIPGSGEQYF.